This T cell receptor (beta chain) stems from a study of T cell changes during pregnancy in multiple sclerosis (dated by TCRdb to about 2019). Background for the entire study: The study examined how the T cell repertoire changed over the course of pregnancy in women with multiple sclerosis.

Receptor libraries were prepared by the immunoSEQ multiplex PCR assay. The immuneACCESS repertoire file appears here via TCRdb, limited to in-frame rearrangements. These files lack a portion of the clones; in checked studies, under half of the deficit traces to unresolved V genes, and the cause of the others is not known. The sample table holds some 97,000 clones, of which 85% to 95% were seen once. The ten top clones hold roughly 1.2% of the sample. Turning to this clone: Its antigen specificity is not known. No base quality information exists; no much larger clone differs at one position.

V and J lose 2 bases and 5 bases, and a span of 6 bases separates them. Including cysteine and phenylalanine, the CDR3 has 12 amino acids. The kept DNA is CDR3 alone, 36 bases in frame from the first base. As encoded in the germline V gene (reference sequence), CDR1 is MNHNY while CDR2 is SVGAGI. The TCR was taken from a female donor with multiple sclerosis, enrolled in a pregnancy study. The rearrangement combines TRBV6-6 with TRBJ1-1, with no confident D gene call. The sample in question was peripheral blood, obtained in the second trimester of pregnancy. CDR3 loop: CASSYPATEAFF. The nucleotides read TGTGCCAGCAGTTACCCCGCGACTGAAGCTTTCTTT.